The 3 T cell receptor beta chains below all came from one sample that was sequenced in a study of PD-1 blockade in classical Hodgkin lymphoma. Each patient's relapse followed autologous stem cell transplantation, and brentuximab vedotin exposure varied. Applied to thawed PBMCs, magnetic negative selection was the method used to isolate CD8+ T cells. Clones were sequenced by immunoSEQ multiplex PCR, and TCRdb holds only the in-frame ones, with some missing. The data contain several thousand clones, about 79% of them singletons. Sequencing was performed on CD8+ T cells from blood, taken at baseline. These receptors were taken from a human donor with classical Hodgkin lymphoma.

This chain links TRBV15 with TRBJ2-1, with TRBD2 identical over 7 bases. CDR1 and CDR2 from the germline V gene are LNHNV and YYDKDF (reference sequence). This CDR3 is built from 15 residues. Germline trimming cut 0 bases from V and 3 bases from J; bases unmatched to any gene: 2. CDR3 in DNA: TGTGCCACCAGCAGAGATGCGGGGGACTACAATGAGCAGTTCTTC. Translated, it gives CATSRDAGDYNEQFF.

V gene TRBV30 combines with J gene TRBJ1-1, with D perhaps matching TRBD1 (5 bases). CDR1 and CDR2 from the germline V gene are GTSNPN and SVGIG (reference sequence). V lost 5 bases to trimming and J lost 1 base, with 14 bases between them. CDR3 length: 14 amino acids. The CDR3 sequence: CAWDSGTGNTEAFF. DNA for the CDR3: TGTGCCTGGGACTCTGGGACGGGGAACACTGAAGCTTTCTTT.

The chain employs TRBV6-5 and TRBJ2-2; D remains ambiguous. The V gene's germline CDR1 is MNHEY and CDR2 SVGAGI. V was clipped by 7 bases and J by 5 bases, with 8 bases between them. The CDR3 is 12 amino acids. In DNA form, the CDR3 reads TGTGCCAGCACCGATTTTACCGGGGAGCTGTTTTTT. Its protein is CASTDFTGELFF.